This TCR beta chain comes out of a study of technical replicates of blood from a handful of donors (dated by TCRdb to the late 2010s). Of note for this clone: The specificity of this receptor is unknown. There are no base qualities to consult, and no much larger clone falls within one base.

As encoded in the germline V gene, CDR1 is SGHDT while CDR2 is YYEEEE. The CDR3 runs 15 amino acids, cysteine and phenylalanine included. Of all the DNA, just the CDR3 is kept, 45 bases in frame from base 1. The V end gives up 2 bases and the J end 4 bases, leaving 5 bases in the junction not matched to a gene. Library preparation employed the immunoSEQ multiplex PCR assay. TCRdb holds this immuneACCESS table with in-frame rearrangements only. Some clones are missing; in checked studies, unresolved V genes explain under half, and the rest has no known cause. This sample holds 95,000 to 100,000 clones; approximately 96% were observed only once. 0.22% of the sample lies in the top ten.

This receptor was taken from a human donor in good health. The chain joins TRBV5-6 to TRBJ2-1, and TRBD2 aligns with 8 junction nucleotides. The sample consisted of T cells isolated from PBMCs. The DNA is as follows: TGTGCCAGCAGCTTTGGACTAGCAGATTACAATGAGCAGTTCTTC. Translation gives CASSFGLADYNEQFF.